This T cell receptor beta chain was profiled in a study of post-analysis software for immune sequencing data. Notes on the study in general: Relative to controls, patients had several TRBV segments at higher frequency, with TRBV5-6, TRBV5-1 and TRBV20-1 among these.

Regarding this clonotype: Its antigen is not identified.

J gave up 1 base and V 2 bases, and 0 bases lay outside the gene matches. This CDR3 is 16 amino acids long. Germline CDR1 and CDR2: LGHDT and YNNKEL (reference sequence). Prepared TCR beta cDNA libraries contained unique molecular identifiers. MiXCR was run by TCRdb on the PCR reads, yielding one entry per CDR3 protein. Of about 430,000 distinct CDR3 sequences detected, approximately 37% appear once; the ten largest clones hold 6.5% to 8%. The V call is TRBV3-1, the J call TRBJ2-1; TRBD2 matches at 12 bases. The sequence came from a girl aged 2 to 9 with multiple sclerosis. Material: blood. CDR3 residues: CASSQTSGGSYNEQFF. The CDR3 region has the DNA TGTGCCAGCAGCCAAACTAGCGGGGGGTCCTACAATGAGCAGTTCTTC.